Following are 6 T cell receptor beta chains from one sample sequenced in a study of shared clonotypes between healthy human individuals. CD45RO-negative cells were positively selected for CCR7, leaving out terminally differentiated effector memory CD45RA+ cells. Libraries were prepared by immunoSEQ multiplex PCR; TCRdb keeps only in-frame clonotypes and omits some of them. The sample lists roughly 2,000,000 clones, approximately 95% occurring once. Sequences were obtained from naive CD8+ T cells sorted from blood. These receptors all come from a man aged 18 to 29 in good health.

CDR3 amino acids: CATSRGPPTEAFF. The CDR3 DNA follows: TGTGCCACCAGCAGAGGCCCCCCCACTGAAGCTTTCTTT. The chain links TRBV15 to TRBJ1-1; the D is unclear. Deletions cut 1 base from V and 4 bases from J, with 7 bases between. Germline CDR1 LNHNV, CDR2 YYDKDF (reference sequence). The CDR3 totals 13 residues. The complete variable domain, with remaining parts taken from reference TRBV15 and TRBJ1-1, reads DAMVIQNPRYQVTQFGKPVTLSCSQTLNHNVMYWYQQKSSQAPKLLFHYYDKDFNNEADTPDNFQSRRPNTSFCFLDIRSPGLGDTAMYLCATSRGPPTEAFFGQGTRLTVV.

This clone appeared a single time. The chain couples TRBV9 to TRBJ1-5; 9 bases map to TRBD1. V lost 3 bases and J lost 0; bases outside the gene matches: 7. The CDR3 loop spans 17 amino acids. The germline CDR1 and CDR2 sequences are SGDLS and YYNGEE. The CDR3 bases are TGTGCCAGCAGCGGAGGGACAGGGTTATATAGCAATCAGCCCCAGCATTTT. It specifies CASSGGTGLYSNQPQHF.

The rearrangement joins TRBV9 to TRBJ1-2; D unresolved. The V gene's germline CDR1 is SGDLS and CDR2 YYNGEE. Trimming stripped 3 bases from V and 2 bases from J, with 14 bases between. CDR3 size: 15 residues. The CDR3 loop is CASSASRETNYGYTF. The CDR3 DNA sequence: TGTGCCAGCAGCGCCTCCCGAGAAACGAACTATGGCTACACCTTC.

The rearrangement joins TRBV28 to TRBJ1-2; D might be TRBD1 (6 bases). CDR1 and CDR2 (germline): MDHEN, SYDVKM. This CDR3 spans 14 amino acids. V shed 5 bases and J shed 3 bases, with 13 bases lying between them. The CDR3 here is CASSPRGADYGYTF. CDR3 DNA sequence: TGTGCCAGCAGTCCTCGGGGGGCCGACTATGGCTACACCTTC.

The CDR3 DNA is TGTGCCAGCAGTTCAGCGGCCGATCAGCCCCAGCATTTT. Its translation: CASSSAADQPQHF. The V and J genes are TRBV27 and TRBJ1-5; D is unclear. V lost 4 bases, J lost 5 bases, and 9 bases lay in between. The length of the CDR3 is 13 residues. Germline V gene data show CDR1 as MNHEY and CDR2 as SMNVEV (reference sequence).

The rearrangement uses TRBV28 and TRBJ1-2; D gene ambiguous. Deletions cut 1 base from V and 2 bases from J, with 11 bases between. CDR3 length: 15 residues. Germline V gene lookup returns CDR1 MDHEN and CDR2 SYDVKM. The CDR3: CASSLYQTLNYGYTF. The CDR3 bases are TGTGCCAGCAGTTTATATCAGACCTTGAACTATGGCTACACCTTC.